A selection of T cell receptor beta chains follows, all from one sample in a study of breast tumors, draining lymph nodes, adjacent tissues. TCRdb passed the multiplex PCR reads through MiXCR, listing each CDR3 protein once. The sample gives 25,000 or so distinct CDR3 sequences, over 60% of which show up once; more than 20% is in the top ten. The source material was tumor-adjacent breast tissue. The receptors were gathered from a female donor with breast cancer. Some clones in this sample may be carry-over from other donors' samples. Each CDR3 is given with its conserved first and last residue. Fields, in order: D gene, J gene, clone size, V gene, CDR3 protein, CDR3 DNA. A D gene is named only where the DNA matches it firmly. Size values are once, few and many counts, or a class for expanded clones, and some rows have none.

.	TRBJ1-5	.	TRBV20-1	CSANIKGQGSYQPQHF	TGCAGTGCAAACATTAAGGGGCAGGGTTCGTATCAGCCCCAGCATTTT
.	TRBJ2-5	.	TRBV11-3	CASSYVTETQYF	TGTGCCAGCAGTTACGTTACAGAGACCCAGTACTTC
.	TRBJ2-2	.	TRBV7-2	CASSFTSYTGELFF	TGTGCCAGCAGCTTTACTAGCTACACCGGGGAGCTGTTTTTT
.	TRBJ2-1	.	TRBV5-6	CASSSPSTGLFYNEQFF	TGTGCCAGCAGCTCGCCCTCGACAGGTTTATTCTACAATGAGCAGTTCTTC
.	TRBJ2-1	.	TRBV28	CASSLEVQLPNHNEQFF	TGTGCCAGCAGTTTGGAGGTTCAACTCCCTAACCACAATGAGCAGTTCTTC
TRBD2	TRBJ2-3	.	TRBV2	CASRPGGYTDTQYF	TGTGCCAGCAGACCGGGAGGATACACAGATACGCAGTATTTT
.	TRBJ1-3	.	TRBV9	CASSVEKPRASGNTIYF	TGTGCCAGCAGCGTAGAGAAGCCCAGGGCCTCTGGAAACACCATATATTTT
.	TRBJ2-7	medium-sized	TRBV20-1	CSAVKDTRYEQYF	TGCAGTGCTGTAAAGGACACTCGATACGAGCAGTACTTC
.	TRBJ2-3	.	TRBV24-1	CATSGRRTDTQYF	TGTGCCACCAGTGGCCGGCGGACAGATACGCAGTATTTT
.	TRBJ2-6	.	TRBV9	CASSAGGTGANVLTF	TGTGCCAGCAGCGCTGGGGGAACTGGGGCCAACGTCCTGACTTTC
.	TRBJ2-1	.	TRBV24-1	CAAGGYNEQFF	TGTGCCGCCGGCGGATACAATGAGCAGTTCTTC
.	TRBJ2-1	.	TRBV4-1	CASSQAYNEQFF	TGCGCCAGCAGCCAAGCTTACAATGAGCAGTTCTTC
.	TRBJ2-1	.	TRBV15	CATSRTQSGPYNEQFF	TGTGCCACCAGCAGGACTCAATCGGGCCCCTACAATGAGCAGTTCTTC
TRBD1	TRBJ1-5	once	TRBV30	CAWGDRGRTDQPQHF	TGTGCCTGGGGGGACAGGGGGCGCACGGATCAGCCCCAGCATTTT
.	TRBJ1-4	many	TRBV5-1	CASSPGAGSNEKLFF	TGCGCCAGCAGCCCAGGGGCAGGGTCTAATGAAAAACTGTTTTTT
.	TRBJ2-3	.	TRBV10-3	CAIRGRSTDTQYF	TGTGCCATCAGGGGACGGAGCACAGATACGCAGTATTTT
.	TRBJ2-7	many	TRBV5-8	CASSFLQFYEQYF	TGTGCCAGCAGCTTTCTCCAATTCTACGAGCAGTACTTC
TRBD1	TRBJ1-2	many	TRBV19	CASSTSGTVYGYTF	TGTGCCAGTAGCACCTCCGGGACAGTCTATGGCTACACCTTC
.	TRBJ1-5	.	TRBV18	CASSPIRDNQPQHF	TGTGCCAGCTCACCAATCAGGGACAATCAGCCCCAGCATTTT
.	TRBJ2-7	.	TRBV11-2	CASSSLSDRAYYEQYF	TGTGCCAGCAGCTCATTATCAGACAGAGCTTACTACGAGCAGTACTTC
.	TRBJ2-3	.	TRBV7-6	CASSLAPYTDTQYF	TGTGCCAGCAGCTTAGCCCCCTACACAGATACGCAGTATTTT
.	TRBJ2-2	.	TRBV4-1	CASSQESFGELFF	TGTGCCAGCAGCCAAGAAAGTTTCGGGGAGCTGTTTTTT
TRBD1	TRBJ2-7	.	TRBV2	CASRRQGPEQYF	TGTGCCAGCAGAAGACAGGGTCCCGAGCAGTACTTC
TRBD2	TRBJ2-7	.	TRBV7-8	CASSLGRVLAGTRYEQYF	TGTGCCAGCAGCTTAGGGAGGGTATTAGCGGGAACGAGGTACGAGCAGTACTTC
TRBD2	TRBJ2-7	.	TRBV2	CASSVELAYEQYF	TGTGCCAGCAGTGTAGAACTAGCGTACGAGCAGTACTTC
.	TRBJ1-1	once	TRBV4-1	CASSQEAIQDSNTEAFF	TGCGCCAGCAGCCAAGAGGCCATCCAGGACAGTAACACTGAAGCTTTCTTT
.	TRBJ2-3	many	TRBV7-9	CASSLETAPMTQYF	TGTGCCAGCAGCTTAGAGACGGCGCCAATGACGCAGTATTTT
TRBD2	TRBJ2-1	.	TRBV14	CASSPRGTGLAGVGEQFF	TGTGCCAGCAGCCCTAGGGGGACCGGACTAGCGGGAGTGGGTGAGCAGTTCTTC
.	TRBJ2-1	.	TRBV7-3	CASSLSWGAGEYNEQFF	TGTGCCAGCAGCTTAAGCTGGGGCGCCGGAGAATACAATGAGCAGTTCTTC
.	TRBJ2-3	.	TRBV29-1	CSVVGGGTQYF	TGCAGCGTCGTTGGTGGGGGTACGCAGTATTTT
.	TRBJ2-1	.	TRBV5-1	CASSSQGSEQFF	TGCGCCAGCAGCTCTCAGGGCAGTGAGCAGTTCTTC
.	TRBJ2-3	.	TRBV7-9	CASSLEGLSTDTQYF	TGTGCCAGCAGCTTAGAGGGACTCAGCACAGATACGCAGTATTTT
TRBD2	TRBJ2-1	.	TRBV5-1	CASSREGGQFF	TGCGCCAGCAGCCGGGAGGGGGGGCAGTTCTTC
TRBD1	TRBJ2-3	medium-sized	TRBV5-6	CASTLATGGPDTQYF	TGTGCCAGCACCCTCGCGACAGGGGGACCAGATACGCAGTATTTT
TRBD2	TRBJ2-3	medium-sized	TRBV11-2	CASSYSGGALDTQYF	TGTGCCAGCAGCTATAGCGGGGGGGCCTTAGATACGCAGTATTTT
.	TRBJ1-2	.	TRBV29-1	CSAGLGDYGYTF	TGCAGCGCAGGACTTGGGGACTATGGCTACACCTTC
.	TRBJ2-3	.	TRBV11-2	CASSEEELGGTDTQYF	TGTGCCAGCAGCGAAGAGGAGCTAGGAGGCACAGATACGCAGTATTTT
.	TRBJ1-6	.	TRBV9	CASSVGQTNSPLHF	TGTGCCAGCAGCGTAGGGCAGACGAATTCACCCCTCCACTTT